Following are 10 T cell receptor beta chains from one sample sequenced in a study of cytomegalovirus exposure and HLA in healthy donors (dated by TCRdb to the late 2010s). The library was built by means of the immunoSEQ multiplex PCR assay. TCRdb retrieved this table from immuneACCESS and kept in-frame rearrangements only. Not all clones are present; in checked studies, unresolved V genes account for under half, and no reason is known for the remainder. The sample includes roughly 120,000 clones, with approximately 88% observed a single time. Around 2% of the sample is in the top ten clones. Specimen: PBMCs. The receptor set was obtained from a man between 18 and 35 years old in good health and CMV-seronegative.

The V gene is TRBV7-2, the J gene TRBJ1-1, with D possibly matching TRBD1 (6 bases). CDR3 length equals 13 residues. V was cut by 3 bases and J by 3 bases, with 8 bases left in between. Per germline, CDR1 SGHTA and CDR2 FQGNSA. CDR3 in amino acids: CASSFWTDTEAFF. CDR3 DNA: TGTGCCAGCAGCTTCTGGACAGACACTGAAGCTTTCTTT.

The chain recombines TRBV10-2 with TRBJ2-1; 10 nucleotides agree with TRBD2. The CDR3 runs to 15 residues. Germline values: CDR1 WSHSY, CDR2 SAAADI. Trimming cost V 2 bases and J 7 bases; bases outside gene matches: 5. Here the CDR3 reads CASSEGLAGVNEQFF. The DNA for the CDR3 is TGCGCCAGCAGTGAGGGGCTAGCGGGAGTAAATGAGCAGTTCTTC.

V and J are TRBV19 and TRBJ2-3; D uncertain. In germline, CDR1 is LNHDA, CDR2 SQIVND (reference sequence). CDR3 length: 13 residues. The germline V and J ends were trimmed by 9 bases and 3 bases, with 13 bases remaining between them. The CDR3 nucleotides read TGTGCCAGCCAGAATAGCTGGACAGATACGCAGTATTTT. It is translated as CASQNSWTDTQYF.

J is TRBJ2-5 and V is TRBV27; 7 bases are shared with TRBD2. Trimming cost V 0 bases and J 4 bases; bases outside gene matches: 5. The CDR3 has 15 residues. Germline values: CDR1 MNHEY, CDR2 SMNVEV (reference sequence). This CDR3 reads CASSLSIGGGETQYF. The CDR3 DNA sequence: TGTGCCAGCAGTTTATCGATCGGCGGGGGAGAGACCCAGTACTTC.

The chain has TRBV7-8 and TRBJ1-1; D call uncertain. CDR1 is SGHVS and CDR2 is FQNEAQ in the germline V gene. The V and J ends lost 2 bases and 1 base respectively, with 8 bases between them. The CDR3 is 14 residues long. The CDR3 nucleotides are TGTGCCAGCAGCTTATCCACGAGGAACACTGAAGCTTTCTTT. Translating it yields CASSLSTRNTEAFF.

The chain employs TRBV27 and TRBJ2-2, with 7 bases that match TRBD2. V shed 0 bases and J 4 bases; nucleotides not matched to a gene: 5. CDR1 and CDR2 (germline): MNHEY, SMNVEV (reference sequence). The CDR3 runs 16 residues. The CDR3 is CASSLSGGSFTGELFF. The CDR3, as DNA: TGTGCCAGCAGTTTATCGGGCGGGAGCTTCACCGGGGAGCTGTTTTTT.

The CDR3 DNA is TGTGCCAGCACCCCGAGATACAATGAGCAGTTCTTC. This translates into CASTPRYNEQFF. The V call is TRBV5-8, the J call TRBJ2-1; unclear D gene. Germline V gene sequence: CDR1 SGHTS, CDR2 YDEGEE. The ends were cut back, 6 bases at V and 4 bases at J, with 8 bases in the middle. CDR3 size: 12 residues.

The V and J genes are TRBV6-5 and TRBJ2-4, with a tentative D call TRBD1 (6 bases). Germline assignment: CDR1 MNHEY and CDR2 SVGAGI. V gave up 5 bases and J gave up 3 bases, with 8 bases separating them. The CDR3 is 13 residues long. In nucleotides, the CDR3 is TGTGCCAGCAGTGCACAGGGCAAAAACATTCAGTACTTC. Amino acid sequence: CASSAQGKNIQYF.

The genes are TRBV10-1 and TRBJ1-3, with D possibly matching TRBD1 (6 bases). The CDR3 length is 14 residues. From germline, CDR1 is WNHNN and CDR2 SYGVQD (reference sequence). The V end lost 4 bases, the J end lost 0 bases, and 7 bases lay between the germline ends. The CDR3 DNA reads as TGCGCCAGCAGTGGGGGGCACTCTGGAAACACCATATATTTT. Translated, it gives CASSGGHSGNTIYF.

V gene TRBV4-1 combines with J gene TRBJ1-2; 10 nucleotides line up with TRBD1. V shed 1 base and J 2 bases; nucleotides not matched to a gene: 10. The germline V gene has CDR1 MGHRA and CDR2 YSYEKL. The CDR3 loop spans 18 amino acids. The CDR3 region has the DNA TGCGCCAGCAGCCAAGCTATGCTCCGGGACAGGGGAAACTATGGCTACACCTTC. It is translated as CASSQAMLRDRGNYGYTF.